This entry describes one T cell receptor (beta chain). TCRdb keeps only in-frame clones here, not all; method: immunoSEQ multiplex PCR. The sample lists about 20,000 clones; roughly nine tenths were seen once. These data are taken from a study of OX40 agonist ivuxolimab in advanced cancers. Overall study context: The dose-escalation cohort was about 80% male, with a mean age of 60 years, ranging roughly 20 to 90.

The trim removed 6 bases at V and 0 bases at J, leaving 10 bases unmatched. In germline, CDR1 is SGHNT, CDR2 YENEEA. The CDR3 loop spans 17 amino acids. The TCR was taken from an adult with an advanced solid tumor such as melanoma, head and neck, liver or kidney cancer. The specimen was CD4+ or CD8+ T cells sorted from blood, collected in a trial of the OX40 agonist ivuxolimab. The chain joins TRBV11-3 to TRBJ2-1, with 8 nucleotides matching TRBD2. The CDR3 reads CASSRNLAGSSYNEQFF. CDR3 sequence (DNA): TGTGCCAGCAGTCGTAACTTAGCGGGGAGCTCCTACAATGAGCAGTTCTTC.